The 19 T cell receptor beta chains below all came from one sample that was sequenced in a study of shared clonotypes between healthy human individuals. Sequenced by immunoSEQ multiplex PCR; TCRdb stores in-frame clones only, minus some. This table has 2 million to 3 million clones, more than 80% appearing once. Sequenced sample: naive CD4+ T cells sorted from blood. Subset defined: CD45RA+ positively selected. The receptors come from a man between 18 and 35 years old in good health.

With respect to this clone: This specimen includes other DNA sequences encoding the same CDR3. This chain connects TRBV7-2 to TRBJ2-7; the D gene is possibly TRBD1 (7 bases). CDR3 length equals 15 residues. V was pared by 1 base and J by 1 base, with 11 bases between. Per germline, CDR1 SGHTA and CDR2 FQGNSA. Written as DNA, the CDR3 is TGTGCCAGCAGCTTAGGACAGGGAGGATCCTACGAGCAGTACTTC. Its protein product is CASSLGQGGSYEQYF. Full variable domain (outside the CDR3, taken from reference TRBV7-2 and TRBJ2-7): GAGVSQSPSNKVTEKGKDVELRCDPISGHTALYWYRQSLGQGLEFLIYFQGNSAPDKSGLPSDRFSAERTGGSVSTLTIQRTQQEDSAVYLCASSLGQGGSYEQYFGPGTRLTVT.

The genes are TRBV5-1 and TRBJ1-1; D not certain. CDR1 and CDR2 (germline): SGHRS, YFSETQ. V lost 3 bases and J 1 base, leaving 7 bases between the germline ends. The CDR3 extends over 13 amino acids. CDR3 coding DNA: TGCGCCAGCAGCTACCAAGAGAACACTGAAGCTTTCTTT. This sequence encodes CASSYQENTEAFF. The whole variable domain, remainder taken from reference TRBV5-1 and TRBJ1-1, is KAGVTQTPRYLIKTRGQQVTLSCSPISGHRSVSWYQQTPGQGLQFLFEYFSETQRNKGNFPGRFSGRQFSNSRSEMNVSTLELGDSALYLCASSYQENTEAFFGQGTRLTVV.

The rearrangement uses TRBV14 and TRBJ2-7, with 7 bases aligning to TRBD1. The CDR3 extends over 15 amino acids. Per the germline V gene, CDR1 is SGHDN and CDR2 is FVKESK. Unmatched junction bases numbered 4, after V lost 1 base and J lost 1 base. The CDR3 DNA is TGTGCCAGCAGCCAAGGACAGGGAAGGTCCTACGAGCAGTACTTC. Translating it yields CASSQGQGRSYEQYF.

The rearrangement uses TRBV27 and TRBJ1-5, with 7 bases fitting TRBD1. Germline CDR1 MNHEY, CDR2 SMNVEV (reference sequence). The CDR3 is 15 residues long. Trimming took 5 bases from V and 1 from J; bases not matched to a gene: 5. DNA of the CDR3: TGTGCCAGCAGTCGACAGGGAATGAGCAATCAGCCCCAGCATTTT. Translating it yields CASSRQGMSNQPQHF.

The rearrangement joins TRBV11-2 to TRBJ1-6, with 7 bases lining up with TRBD1. This CDR3 has 15 amino acids. The V segment lost 7 bases and the J segment 7 bases; nucleotides outside the gene matches: 10. The germline V gene has CDR1 SGHAT and CDR2 FQNNGV. CDR3 in DNA: TGTGCCAGCATCAGGGGACCGGGACAGAATTCACCCCTCCACTTT. Protein product: CASIRGPGQNSPLHF.

V and J are TRBV27 and TRBJ2-1; no firm D call. The CDR3 covers 14 residues. The V gene's germline CDR1 is MNHEY and CDR2 SMNVEV (reference sequence). V lost 2 bases and J 4 bases, leaving 9 bases between the germline ends. The CDR3 reads CASSLGQAYNEQFF. In nucleotides, the CDR3 is TGTGCCAGCAGTTTAGGCCAGGCTTACAATGAGCAGTTCTTC.

The genes are TRBV7-2 and TRBJ2-1; tentative D call: TRBD2 (7 bases). Trimming stripped 5 bases from V and 6 bases from J, with 23 bases between. CDR1 and CDR2 from the germline V gene are SGHTA and FQGNSA. The CDR3 has 17 amino acids. The CDR3 DNA sequence: TGTGCCAGCAGCCCCCGAGGGTTTGCGGGGGCGAGCAATGAGCAGTTCTTC. This gives the protein CASSPRGFAGASNEQFF.

J is TRBJ1-1 and V is TRBV6-1; D not resolved. In germline, CDR1 is MNHNS, CDR2 SASEGT. The V and J ends lost 7 bases and 4 bases respectively, with 10 bases between them. The CDR3 runs to 12 residues. In DNA form, the CDR3 reads TGTGCCAGCAATAGGGTTGGCACTGAAGCTTTCTTT. Encoded protein: CASNRVGTEAFF.

The genes are TRBV19 and TRBJ1-5; D is unclear. The V end was cut by 4 bases, the J end by 0 bases, with 10 bases between. This CDR3 is 15 amino acids long. Germline V gene sequence: CDR1 LNHDA, CDR2 SQIVND (reference sequence). CDR3 in DNA: TGTGCCAGTAGTACCAGGCAGTATAGCAATCAGCCCCAGCATTTT. Translated: CASSTRQYSNQPQHF.

This clone showed up just once. The rearrangement links TRBV7-9 to TRBJ1-2, with a tentative D call TRBD1 (6 bases). This CDR3 is built from 13 residues. Germline V gives CDR1 SEHNR, CDR2 FQNEAQ (reference sequence). V dropped 5 bases and J dropped 4 bases, with 11 bases sitting between them. This chain's CDR3 is CASSPRQVYGYTF. The CDR3 DNA follows: TGTGCCAGCAGCCCCAGACAGGTCTATGGCTACACCTTC. The full variable domain, rest sourced from reference TRBV7-9 and TRBJ1-2, is DTGVSQNPRHKITKRGQNVTFRCDPISEHNRLYWYRQTLGQGPEFLTYFQNEAQLEKSRLLSDRFSAERPKGSFSTLEIQRTEQGDSAMYLCASSPRQVYGYTFGSGTRLTVV.

This clone was counted a single time. J is TRBJ1-2 and V is TRBV5-1; TRBD1 matches 9 bases. From germline, CDR1 is SGHRS and CDR2 YFSETQ. The CDR3 is 16 amino acids. Trimming removed 3 bases from V and 0 bases from J; junction bases left unmatched: 6. CDR3 in amino acids: CASSSRTGGTNYGYTF. Here the CDR3 DNA reads TGCGCCAGCAGCTCTCGTACAGGGGGCACTAACTATGGCTACACCTTC.

Comment on this clone: Other DNA sequences in the sample encode the same CDR3. V is TRBV6-5 and J is TRBJ1-1; 7 bases map to TRBD1. In germline, CDR1 is MNHEY, CDR2 SVGAGI. The ends lost 6 bases at V and 0 bases at J; junction bases unmatched: 4. The CDR3 totals 14 residues. The CDR3 nucleotides read TGTGCCAGCAGCAGGGACAGTATGAACACTGAAGCTTTCTTT. This translates into CASSRDSMNTEAFF.

V usage is TRBV28 and J usage is TRBJ1-5; a weak D match, TRBD1 (6 bases). The CDR3 consists of 18 residues. With 8 bases removed from V and 0 bases from J, the gap between germline ends came to 23 bases. Germline V lookup: CDR1 MDHEN, CDR2 SYDVKM. CDR3 DNA: TGTGCCAGCGTTTTTGCAGGGCCCATGGGGGCTAGCAATCAGCCCCAGCATTTT. It specifies CASVFAGPMGASNQPQHF. Filled out from reference TRBV28 and TRBJ1-5, the complete variable domain reads DVKVTQSSRYLVKRTGEKVFLECVQDMDHENMFWYRQDPGLGLRLIYFSYDVKMKEKGDIPEGYSVSREKKERFSLILESASTNQTSMYLCASVFAGPMGASNQPQHFGDGTRLSIL.

The chain links TRBV29-1 to TRBJ1-3, with D maybe TRBD1 (5 bases). CDR1 is SQVTM, CDR2 ANQGSEA, per germline. The CDR3 runs 12 residues. Trimming took 6 bases from V and 4 from J, leaving 10 bases between them. The CDR3 DNA sequence: TGCAGCGTGCAAGGGACCGGAAACACCATATATTTT. This codes for CSVQGTGNTIYF.

The chain is built from TRBV4-1 and TRBJ1-5; D might be TRBD1 (6 bases). CDR1 is MGHRA, CDR2 YSYEKL, per germline. CDR3 length equals 14 residues. Trimming left V 0 bases short and J 6 bases short, with 9 bases between. The CDR3 here is CASSQEGRGQPQHF. The CDR3 DNA sequence: TGCGCCAGCAGCCAAGAGGGCAGGGGTCAGCCCCAGCATTTT.

V and J are TRBV7-2 and TRBJ1-2; D unresolved. V shed 5 bases and J shed 7 bases, with 11 bases lying between them. The germline V gene encodes CDR1 SGHTA and CDR2 FQGNSA. The CDR3 sequence is 12 residues long. DNA of the CDR3: TGTGCCAGCAGCACTTTCGGTGCTGGCTACACCTTC. The encoded protein is CASSTFGAGYTF.

V and J are TRBV27 and TRBJ2-1; 11 nucleotides line up with TRBD1. CDR1 is MNHEY and CDR2 is SMNVEV in the germline V gene (reference sequence). The CDR3 extends over 17 amino acids. J was trimmed by 3 bases and V by 3 bases; bases with no gene match: 7. The CDR3 sequence is CASSLWSGTGGYNEQFF. DNA for the CDR3: TGTGCCAGCAGTTTGTGGTCCGGGACAGGGGGCTACAATGAGCAGTTCTTC.

The V gene is TRBV5-1, the J gene TRBJ2-1; 9 bases are shared with TRBD2. The germline V gene has CDR1 SGHRS and CDR2 YFSETQ. The CDR3 consists of 14 residues. J gave up 8 bases and V 8 bases, and 11 bases lay outside the gene matches. CDR3 nucleotide sequence: TGCGCCAGTTCATTCGGGACTAGCCTGCATGAGCAGTTCTTC. Residues: CASSFGTSLHEQFF.

This chain joins TRBV18 and TRBJ2-2; 10 bases map to TRBD1. This CDR3 is 18 amino acids long. Looked up from germline, CDR1 is KGHSH and CDR2 is LQKENI. Trimming at V came to 4 bases and at J to 5 bases, leaving 13 bases not matched to a gene. CDR3 DNA: TGTGCCAGCTCACGGGGACAGGGGCTCGCGAGTGGAACCGGGGAGCTGTTTTTT. This codes for CASSRGQGLASGTGELFF.